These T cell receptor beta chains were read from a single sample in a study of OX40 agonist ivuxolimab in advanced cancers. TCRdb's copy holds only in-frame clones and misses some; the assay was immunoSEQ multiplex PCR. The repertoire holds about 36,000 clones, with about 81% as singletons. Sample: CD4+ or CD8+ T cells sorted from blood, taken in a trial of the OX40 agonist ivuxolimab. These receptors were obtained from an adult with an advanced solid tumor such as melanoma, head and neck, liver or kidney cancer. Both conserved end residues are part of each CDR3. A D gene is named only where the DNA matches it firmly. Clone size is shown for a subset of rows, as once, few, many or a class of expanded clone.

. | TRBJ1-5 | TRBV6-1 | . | TGTGCCAGCAGTGCAAAGGGTCCGACGGGGGATAGCAATCAGCCCCAGCATTTT | CASSAKGPTGDSNQPQHF
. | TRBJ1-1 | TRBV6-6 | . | TGTGCCAGCAGTCTCGTGACAGGTAGAGGAACTGAAGCTTTCTTT | CASSLVTGRGTEAFF
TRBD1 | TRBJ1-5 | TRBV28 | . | TGTGCCAGCAGCTCGACAGGGGGAGGGAATCAGCCCCAGCATTTT | CASSSTGGGNQPQHF
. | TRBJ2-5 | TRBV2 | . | TGTGCCAGCAGTGAGGGGGCATGGGAGACCCAGTACTTC | CASSEGAWETQYF
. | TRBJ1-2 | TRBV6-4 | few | TGTGCCAGCAGTGACCATCATTTGGGTGGCTACACCTTC | CASSDHHLGGYTF
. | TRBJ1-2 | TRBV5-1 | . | TGCGCCAGCAGCTCCTCGGGGCAGGGGCCAGCCTATGGCTACACCTTC | CASSSSGQGPAYGYTF
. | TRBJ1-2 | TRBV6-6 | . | TGTGCCAGCAGTCAGGGGCTTTATGGCTACACCTTC | CASSQGLYGYTF
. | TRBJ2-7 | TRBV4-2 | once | TGTGCCAGCAGCCAAAACGCCCAAGCTACCTACGAGCAGTACTTC | CASSQNAQATYEQYF
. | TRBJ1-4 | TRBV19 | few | TGTGCCAGTAGTATAGATGGTGGTGAAAAACTGTTTTTT | CASSIDGGEKLFF
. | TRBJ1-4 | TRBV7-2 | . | TGTGCCAGCAGCTTATCTACAGCCCTTACCCTGTTTTTT | CASSLSTALTLFF
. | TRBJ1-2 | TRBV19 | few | TGTGCCAGTAGTATCGCCAGGACCGGTGGCTACACCTTC | CASSIARTGGYTF
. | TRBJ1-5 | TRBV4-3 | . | TGCGCCAGCAGCCAAGATACCCGCAGGGACAATCAGCCCCAGCATTTT | CASSQDTRRDNQPQHF
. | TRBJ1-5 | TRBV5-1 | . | TGCGCCAGCAGCTTGATGGGGAGTCGCAATCAGCCCCAGCATTTT | CASSLMGSRNQPQHF
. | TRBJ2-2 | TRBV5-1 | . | TGCGCCAGCAGCTTAGAACGGCTGACGAACAACGGGGAGCTGTTTTTT | CASSLERLTNNGELFF
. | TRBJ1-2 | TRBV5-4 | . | TGTGCCAGCAGCTTGTCAGGGTTGAGCTATGGCTACACCTTC | CASSLSGLSYGYTF
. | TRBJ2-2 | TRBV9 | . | TGTGCCAGCAGCGTATGGAGAGGGGAGCTGTTTTTT | CASSVWRGELFF
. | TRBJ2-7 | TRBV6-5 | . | TGTGCCAGCAGTGGAAAAGGCTGGTTTTCCTACGAGCAGTACTTC | CASSGKGWFSYEQYF
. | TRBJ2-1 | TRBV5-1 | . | TGCGCCAGCAGCTTGCTAGCCGAGTACAATGAGCAGTTCTTC | CASSLLAEYNEQFF
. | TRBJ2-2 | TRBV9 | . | TGTGCCAGCAGCGTAGATCAGGGGTCGAGGACCGGGGAGCTGTTTTTT | CASSVDQGSRTGELFF
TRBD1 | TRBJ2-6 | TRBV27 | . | TGTGCCAGTTCCACCCTGACAGGGGTCTCCTCTGGGGCCAACGTCCTGACTTTC | CASSTLTGVSSGANVLTF
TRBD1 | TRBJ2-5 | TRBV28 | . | TGTGCCAGCGGAGGGACAGGGGGCATCAGCCAAGAGACCCAGTACTTC | CASGGTGGISQETQYF
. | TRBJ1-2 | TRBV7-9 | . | TGTGCCAGCAGCTTCTGGGAACCCTCTAACTATGGCTACACCTTC | CASSFWEPSNYGYTF
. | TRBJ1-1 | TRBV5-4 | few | TGTGCCAGCAAATTGATGTTGGGCAGGAACACTGAAGCTTTCTTT | CASKLMLGRNTEAFF
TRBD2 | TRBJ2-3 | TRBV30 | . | TGTGCCTGGAGTTCTGAGGGGACTAGCTACACAGATACGCAGTATTTT | CAWSSEGTSYTDTQYF
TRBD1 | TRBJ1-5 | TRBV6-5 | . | TGTGCCAGCAGCCCAGGGGGGCAGCCCCAGCATTTT | CASSPGGQPQHF
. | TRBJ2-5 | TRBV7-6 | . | TGTGCCAGCAGCGATCCAGGTGGGACCCAGTACTTC | CASSDPGGTQYF
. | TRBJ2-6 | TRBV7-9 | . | TGTGCCAGCAGCCTACCTGCTGGGGCCAACGTCCTGACTTTC | CASSLPAGANVLTF
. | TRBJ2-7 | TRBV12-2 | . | TGTGCAAGTCGCTTAGACAAGACTAGCGGCCCCTACGAGCAGTACTTC | CASRLDKTSGPYEQYF
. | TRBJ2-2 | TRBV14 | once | TGTGCCAGCAGCCTGTTTAGGGGGGCAGGAAACACCGGGGAGCTGTTTTTT | CASSLFRGAGNTGELFF
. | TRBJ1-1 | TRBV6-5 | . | TGTGCCAGCAGCGACCCGGGGAACACTGAAGCTTTCTTT | CASSDPGNTEAFF
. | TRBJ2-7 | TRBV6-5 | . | TGTGCCAGCAGTTACGGGACGGCCTCCTACGAGCAGTACTTC | CASSYGTASYEQYF
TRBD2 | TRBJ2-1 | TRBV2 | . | TGTGCCAGCAATCGACTAGCGGGAAAGAGGAATGAGCAGTTCTTC | CASNRLAGKRNEQFF
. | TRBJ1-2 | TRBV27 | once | TGTGCCAGCAGTTTTGAGGCAGGCGCCTTTATGACCTATGGCTACACCTTC | CASSFEAGAFMTYGYTF
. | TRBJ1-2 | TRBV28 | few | TGTGCCAGCAGTTTATTTGCTAGGACAAACTATGGCTACACCTTC | CASSLFARTNYGYTF
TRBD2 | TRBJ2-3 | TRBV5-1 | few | TGCGCCAGCAGCCCCTATCTAGCGGGAGGGCCGACAGATACGCAGTATTTT | CASSPYLAGGPTDTQYF
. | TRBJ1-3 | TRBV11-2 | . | TGTGCCAGCAGCATAACAGTCGGCGGAAACACCATATATTTT | CASSITVGGNTIYF
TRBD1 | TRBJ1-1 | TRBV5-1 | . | TGCGCCAGCAGCGTGCAGGGGGGGCACACTGAAGCTTTCTTT | CASSVQGGHTEAFF
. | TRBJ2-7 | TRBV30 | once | TGTGCCTGCTGGGTTCGTTCCTACGAGCAGTACTTC | CACWVRSYEQYF
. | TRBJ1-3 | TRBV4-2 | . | TGTGCCAGCAGCCAAACGGAGAGCTCTGGAAACACCATATATTTT | CASSQTESSGNTIYF
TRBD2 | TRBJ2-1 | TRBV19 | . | TGTGCCAGTAGTCCAGGGACTAGCGGGAGGGCCCGTGAGCAGTTCTTC | CASSPGTSGRAREQFF
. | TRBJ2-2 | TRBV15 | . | TGTGCCACCGCCTTGGGTTGGGACGGGGAGCTGTTTTTT | CATALGWDGELFF
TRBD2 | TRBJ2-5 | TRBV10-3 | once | TGTGCCATCAGTGAGAATAGCGGGGGGGCCTCTTCCCAAGAGACCCAGTACTTC | CAISENSGGASSQETQYF
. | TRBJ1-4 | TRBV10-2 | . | TGCGCCAGCAGTGGGGATTTCAGAGGAAAACTGTTTTTT | CASSGDFRGKLFF
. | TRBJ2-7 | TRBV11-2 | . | TGTGCCAGCAGTTTGGACAGTGATTCTTCCTACGAGCAGTACTTC | CASSLDSDSSYEQYF
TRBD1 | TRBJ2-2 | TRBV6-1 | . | TGTGCCAGCAGGGACAGGGGGATCGGGGAGCTGTTTTTT | CASRDRGIGELFF
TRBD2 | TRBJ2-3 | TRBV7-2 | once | TGTGCCAGCAGCTTAGATGGTGGACTAGCGGGGGGAGGCACAGATACGCAGTATTTT | CASSLDGGLAGGGTDTQYF
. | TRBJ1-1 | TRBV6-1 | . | TGTGCCAGCAGTGCAGGGTACTGGCCGGTCGCTGAAGCTTTCTTT | CASSAGYWPVAEAFF
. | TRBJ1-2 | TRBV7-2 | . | TGTGCCAGCAGCTCCACTGGCTATGGCTACACCTTC | CASSSTGYGYTF
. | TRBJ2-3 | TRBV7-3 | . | TGTGCCAGCAGCTCAGGGCTTCCCACAGATACGCAGTATTTT | CASSSGLPTDTQYF
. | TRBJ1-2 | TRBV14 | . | TGTGCCAGCAGCCAAGACTTAGGGGCTACTTATGGCTACACCTTC | CASSQDLGATYGYTF
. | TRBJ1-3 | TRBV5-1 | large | TGCGCCAGCAGTACGGGGAGCTCTGGAAACACCATATATTTT | CASSTGSSGNTIYF
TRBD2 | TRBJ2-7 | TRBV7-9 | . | TGTGCCAGCAGAAATAGCGGGAACTACGAGCAGTACTTC | CASRNSGNYEQYF
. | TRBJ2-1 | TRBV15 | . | TGTGCCACCAGCAGAGATCCCTCTCTTACCTCCTACAATGAGCAGTTCTTC | CATSRDPSLTSYNEQFF
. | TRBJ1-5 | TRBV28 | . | TGTGCCAGCAGTCTCCGGGACGGTTTCAATCAGCCCCAGCATTTT | CASSLRDGFNQPQHF
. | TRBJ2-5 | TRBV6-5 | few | TGTGCCAGCAGTTACTCCCAGGGAGGAGTGGAAGAGACCCAGTACTTC | CASSYSQGGVEETQYF
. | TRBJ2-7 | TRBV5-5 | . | TGTGCCAGCAGACCGGCTATACAGGGTTATCGGGTCGAGCAGTACTTC | CASRPAIQGYRVEQYF
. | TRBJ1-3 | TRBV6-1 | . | TGTGCCAGCAGTGAAACTTTTGGACGGACAAGAAACACCATATATTTT | CASSETFGRTRNTIYF
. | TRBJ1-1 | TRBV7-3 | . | TGTGCCAGCAGCTTAACGGAGGGGTGGAGTACTGAAGCTTTCTTT | CASSLTEGWSTEAFF
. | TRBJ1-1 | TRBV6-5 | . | TGTGCCAGCAGTTACTCGGCAACTTCTGAAGCTTTCTTT | CASSYSATSEAFF